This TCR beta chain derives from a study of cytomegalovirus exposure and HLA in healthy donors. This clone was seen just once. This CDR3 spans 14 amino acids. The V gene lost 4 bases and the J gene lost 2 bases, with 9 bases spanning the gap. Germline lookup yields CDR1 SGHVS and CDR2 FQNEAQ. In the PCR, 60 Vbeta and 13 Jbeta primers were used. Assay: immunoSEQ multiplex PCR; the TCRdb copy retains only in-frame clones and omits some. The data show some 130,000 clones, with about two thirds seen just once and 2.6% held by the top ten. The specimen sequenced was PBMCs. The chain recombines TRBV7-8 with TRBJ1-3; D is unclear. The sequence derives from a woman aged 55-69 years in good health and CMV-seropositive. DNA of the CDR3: TGTGCCAGCAGCTCCAGGTGGCCTGGAAACACCATATATTTT. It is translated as CASSSRWPGNTIYF. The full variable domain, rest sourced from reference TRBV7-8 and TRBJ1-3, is GAGVSQSPRYKVAKRGQDVALRCDPISGHVSLFWYQQALGQGPEFLTYFQNEAQLDKSGLPSDRFFAERPEGSVSTLKIQRTQQEDSAVYLCASSSRWPGNTIYFGEGSWLTVV.